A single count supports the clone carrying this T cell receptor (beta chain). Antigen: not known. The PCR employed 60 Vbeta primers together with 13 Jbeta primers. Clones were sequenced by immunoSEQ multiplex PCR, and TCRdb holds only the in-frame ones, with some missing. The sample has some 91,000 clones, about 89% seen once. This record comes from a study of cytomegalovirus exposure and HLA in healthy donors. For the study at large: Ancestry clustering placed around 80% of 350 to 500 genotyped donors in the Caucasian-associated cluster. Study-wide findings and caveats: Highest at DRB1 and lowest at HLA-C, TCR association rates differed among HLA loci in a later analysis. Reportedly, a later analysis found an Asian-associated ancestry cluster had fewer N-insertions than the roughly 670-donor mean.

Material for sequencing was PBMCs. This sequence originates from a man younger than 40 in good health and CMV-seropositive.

The CDR3 loop is CASASLAGVREQFF. The CDR3 DNA sequence: TGTGCCAGTGCCTCGCTAGCGGGAGTGCGTGAGCAGTTCTTC. This sequence joins TRBV19 and TRBJ2-1; 10 bases align to TRBD2. Trimming cost V 8 bases and J 9 bases; bases outside gene matches: 10. CDR1 is LNHDA and CDR2 is SQIVND in the germline V gene (reference sequence). The CDR3 loop spans 14 amino acids.